This TCR beta chain came from a study of T cell responses to AZD1222 COVID-19 vaccine. Overall study context: Second-dose intervals near 4 or 12 weeks were combined. Findings and caveats of the study: Regions left unmutated in variants are reportedly the target of nearly half of spike-specific TCRs. In a largely white British group with more females than males, clonal diversity was possibly underestimated.

The CDR3 runs to 15 residues. V trimming: 4 bases; J trimming: 8 bases; junction bases outside the gene matches: 11. The germline V gene has CDR1 SGHRS and CDR2 YFSETQ. To note about this clone: Its antigen is still unknown.

Produced via immunoSEQ multiplex PCR; TCRdb's table is partial and in-frame only. The table lists 95,000 to 110,000 clones, roughly 90% of them singletons. Specimen: peripheral blood, collected on day 0 of AZD1222 vaccination. The gene calls are TRBV5-1 and TRBJ1-4; TRBD1 matches 7 bases. This clonotype was obtained from an adult in good health. CDR3 nucleotide sequence: TGCGCCAGCAGCCAGACCAGGGGGATTGGAGAAAAACTGTTTTTT. Protein: CASSQTRGIGEKLFF.